The rows below give T cell receptor beta chains drawn from one sample of a study of CXCR3-negative and CXCR3-positive naive CD8 T cells. Reanalyzing the 5' RACE reads, TCRdb keeps one entry per CDR3 protein, without DNA. The table lists about 40,000 distinct CDR3 sequences. Sequencing was performed on memory CD8+ T cells from blood. The receptors were gathered from a human donor in good health. Some clones in this sample may be carry-over from other donors' samples. Each CDR3 is given with its conserved first and last residue. Fields, in order: clone size, V gene, J gene, CDR3 protein. Size is omitted from some rows. Given values are once, few, many or a class for expanded clones.

-	TRBV29-1	TRBJ1-2	CSVRGVNGYTF
-	TRBV7-9	TRBJ2-7	CASSSSSPSYEQYF
-	TRBV7-8	TRBJ2-1	CASSLDIGSSYNEQFF
-	TRBV7-2	TRBJ1-3	CASSLGLSSSGNTIYF
-	TRBV7-9	TRBJ2-6	CASSSDLHAVTGANVLTF
-	TRBV29-1	TRBJ1-3	CSVVTGFSGNTIYF
-	TRBV29-1	TRBJ2-1	CSAAVDTYNEQFF
medium-sized	TRBV7-2	TRBJ2-1	CASSNLGYIYNEQFF
-	TRBV4-3	TRBJ1-1	CASSHQDQGSEAFF
-	TRBV4-1	TRBJ2-7	CASSQDKGTAFYEQYF
-	TRBV18	TRBJ2-3	CASSPQGTTDTQYF
-	TRBV29-1	TRBJ2-7	CSVEDHDSPYEQYF
-	TRBV11-2	TRBJ2-2	CASSLVWQNTGELFF
-	TRBV7-6	TRBJ2-7	CASSLVGDPYEQYF
-	TRBV14	TRBJ2-7	CASSPLQDEQYF
-	TRBV2	TRBJ1-5	CASSEAPGASNQPQHF
-	TRBV4-2	TRBJ2-2	CASSQEGGFTGELFF
-	TRBV5-1	TRBJ2-7	CASSIRLSSYEQYF
-	TRBV28	TRBJ2-7	CASSLGLERGGRGEQYF
-	TRBV5-5	TRBJ2-7	CASSFFLAGGSREQYF
-	TRBV12-3/TRBV12-4	TRBJ1-4	CASSIGQGAFEKLFF
-	TRBV29-1	TRBJ2-7	CSVEGQGPTYEQYF
-	TRBV21-1	TRBJ2-1	CASSKGPATSGGWGLGNEQFF
-	TRBV20-1	TRBJ2-7	CSATVYGLAYSYEQYF